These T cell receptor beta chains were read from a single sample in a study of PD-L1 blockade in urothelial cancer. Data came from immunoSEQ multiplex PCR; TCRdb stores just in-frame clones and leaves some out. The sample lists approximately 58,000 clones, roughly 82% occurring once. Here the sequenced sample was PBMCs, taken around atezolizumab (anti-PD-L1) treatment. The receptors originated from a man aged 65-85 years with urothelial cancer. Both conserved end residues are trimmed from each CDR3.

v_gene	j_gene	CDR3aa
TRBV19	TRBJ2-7	ASSIGQGDDEQY
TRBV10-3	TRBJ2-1	AITDGARNNEQF
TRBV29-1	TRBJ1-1	SVAAPGQGAEAF
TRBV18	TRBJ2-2	ASSPRGLANTGELF
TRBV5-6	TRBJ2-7	ASSLSGPYEQY
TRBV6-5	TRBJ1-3	ASRSSGNTIY
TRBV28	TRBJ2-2	ASARTDPNTGELF
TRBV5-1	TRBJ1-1	ASSSKQRNTEAF
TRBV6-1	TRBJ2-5	ASSRGQRQETQY
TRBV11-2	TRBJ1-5	ASSFTGTGKSRPQH
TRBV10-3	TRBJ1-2	AISNSGGSGYT
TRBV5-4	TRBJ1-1	ASSLQGVNTEAF
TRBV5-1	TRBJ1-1	ASSYLTGGTEAF
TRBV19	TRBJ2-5	ASSSSEGETQY
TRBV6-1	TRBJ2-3	ASRPGGPDTQY
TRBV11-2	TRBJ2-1	ASSLDRAGGPSQPFNEQF
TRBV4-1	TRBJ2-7	ASSQVGTVTYEQY
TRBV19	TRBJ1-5	ASSRDRGGNQPQH
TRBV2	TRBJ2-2	ASRRDRMNTGELF
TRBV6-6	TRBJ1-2	ASSEQGAYGYT
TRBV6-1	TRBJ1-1	ASNIQGSMNTEAF
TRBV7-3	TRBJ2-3	ASSSGADTQY
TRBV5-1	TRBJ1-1	ASSGGTGVNTEAF
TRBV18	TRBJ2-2	ASSAGQGTNTGELF
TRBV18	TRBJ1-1	ASSPSRQPGGASEAF
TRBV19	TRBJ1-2	ASSIRAAGGNYGYT
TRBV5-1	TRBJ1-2	ASSLEGGTQRGYT
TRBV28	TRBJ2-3	ASRGLRTDTQY
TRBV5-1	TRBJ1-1	ASSPGQRTEAF
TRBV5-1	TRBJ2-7	ASSSAARNYEQY
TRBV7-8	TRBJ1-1	ASSPYRFPGGTEAF
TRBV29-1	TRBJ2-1	SVDQTGVDQEF
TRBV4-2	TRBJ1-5	ASSQDSTASGRPQH
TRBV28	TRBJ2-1	ASRGGREQF
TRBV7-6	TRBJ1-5	ASSLLDNQPQH
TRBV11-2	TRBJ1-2	ASSLGPPDRTHNYGYT
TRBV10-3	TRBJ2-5	AISEPEGGTSGGHSKGTQY
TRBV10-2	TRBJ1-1	ASSESLGGDTEAF
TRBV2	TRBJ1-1	ASSELEGTEAF
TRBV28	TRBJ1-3	ASSSPGQTVNTIY
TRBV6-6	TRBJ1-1	ASSYSSSRSGEAF
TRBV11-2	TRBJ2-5	ASSFRAGGLWETQY
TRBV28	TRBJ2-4	ASSGGGIQY
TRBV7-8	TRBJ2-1	ASSLRRLAGGGEQF
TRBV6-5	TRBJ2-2	ASTFLAGGGELF
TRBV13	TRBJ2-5	ASSVDRGETQY